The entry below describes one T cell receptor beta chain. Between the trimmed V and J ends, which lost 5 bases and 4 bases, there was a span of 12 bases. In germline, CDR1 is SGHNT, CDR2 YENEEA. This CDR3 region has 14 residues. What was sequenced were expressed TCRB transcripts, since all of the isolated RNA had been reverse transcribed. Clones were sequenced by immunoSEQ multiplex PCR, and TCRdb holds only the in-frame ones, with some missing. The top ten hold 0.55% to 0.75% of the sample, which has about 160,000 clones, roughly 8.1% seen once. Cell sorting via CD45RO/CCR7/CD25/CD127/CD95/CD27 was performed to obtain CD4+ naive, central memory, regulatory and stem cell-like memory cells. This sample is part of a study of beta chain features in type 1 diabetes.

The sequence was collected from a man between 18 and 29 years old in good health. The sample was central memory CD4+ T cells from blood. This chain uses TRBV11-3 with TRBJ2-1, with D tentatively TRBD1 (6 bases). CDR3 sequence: CASSMTGIYNEQFF. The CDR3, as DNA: TGTGCCAGCAGCATGACAGGAATTTACAATGAGCAGTTCTTC.